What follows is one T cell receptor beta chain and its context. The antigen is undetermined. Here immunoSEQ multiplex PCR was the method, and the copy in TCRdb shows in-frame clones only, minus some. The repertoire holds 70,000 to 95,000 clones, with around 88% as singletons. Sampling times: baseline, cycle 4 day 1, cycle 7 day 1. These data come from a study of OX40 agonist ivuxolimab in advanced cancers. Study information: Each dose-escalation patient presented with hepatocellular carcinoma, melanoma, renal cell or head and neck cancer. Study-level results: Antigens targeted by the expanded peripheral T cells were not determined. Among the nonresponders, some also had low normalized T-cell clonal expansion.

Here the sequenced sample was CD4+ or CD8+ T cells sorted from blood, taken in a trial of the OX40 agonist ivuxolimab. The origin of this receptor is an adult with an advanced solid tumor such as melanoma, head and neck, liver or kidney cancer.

The DNA for the CDR3 is TGTGCCAGCAGTTCCCGGGAAGCGAACACCGGGGAGCTGTTTTTT. This translates into CASSSREANTGELFF. This rearrangement joins TRBV27 to TRBJ2-2; a weak D match, TRBD2 (5 bases). This CDR3 comprises 15 residues. Trimming shortened V by 4 bases and J by 0 bases, and 9 bases separated the two germline ends. The germline gives CDR1 MNHEY, CDR2 SMNVEV (reference sequence).